The entry that follows covers one T cell receptor (beta chain) sequence. The repertoire was sequenced with immunoSEQ multiplex PCR; TCRdb's copy has only in-frame clones and lacks some. The data contain over 200,000 clones, over 80% of them singletons. Germline V lookup: CDR1 SEHNR, CDR2 FQNEAQ (reference sequence). This CDR3 spans 14 amino acids. V shed 6 bases and J 8 bases; nucleotides not matched to a gene: 7. The data derive from a study of blood T cell repertoires in COVID-19. Study summary: Specimens from acute and convalescent COVID-19 originated in the United States, Italy and Spain. PBMCs, B-cell-depleted T cells, or T cells provided the cDNA or gDNA that made up the material.

The chain links TRBV7-9 to TRBJ1-4; 9 nucleotides agree with TRBD1. Sequencing was carried out using peripheral blood. This sequence was found in a human donor in a cohort sampled during active COVID-19. The CDR3 sequence is CASRRDRVGEKLFF. CDR3 nucleotide sequence: TGTGCCAGCAGGAGGGACAGGGTTGGGGAAAAACTGTTTTTT.